This T cell receptor (beta chain) was observed in a study of Graves' ophthalmopathy and Graves' hyperthyroidism. This clonotype was detected many times. The study amplified TCR beta CDR3 regions using RNA transcripts. RT-PCR was first run with HTBI primers, then multiplex PCR in a second round. TCRdb re-analysed the multiplex PCR reads in MiXCR, keeping a single row per CDR3 protein. The data show under 250,000 distinct CDR3 sequences, about 22% seen once. Losses at the gene ends were 3 bases for V and 11 bases for J; bases not matched to a gene: 6. This CDR3 spans 12 amino acids. The J gene is TRBJ2-7, the V gene TRBV12-3 or TRBV12-4; 8 bases fit TRBD1. This clonotype originated in a woman aged 45-60 years with Graves' ophthalmopathy. Sequenced material: peripheral blood. The DNA of the CDR3 is TGTGCCAGCAGTTTGTGGGAGACAGGGGAGTACTTC. Protein sequence: CASSLWETGEYF.